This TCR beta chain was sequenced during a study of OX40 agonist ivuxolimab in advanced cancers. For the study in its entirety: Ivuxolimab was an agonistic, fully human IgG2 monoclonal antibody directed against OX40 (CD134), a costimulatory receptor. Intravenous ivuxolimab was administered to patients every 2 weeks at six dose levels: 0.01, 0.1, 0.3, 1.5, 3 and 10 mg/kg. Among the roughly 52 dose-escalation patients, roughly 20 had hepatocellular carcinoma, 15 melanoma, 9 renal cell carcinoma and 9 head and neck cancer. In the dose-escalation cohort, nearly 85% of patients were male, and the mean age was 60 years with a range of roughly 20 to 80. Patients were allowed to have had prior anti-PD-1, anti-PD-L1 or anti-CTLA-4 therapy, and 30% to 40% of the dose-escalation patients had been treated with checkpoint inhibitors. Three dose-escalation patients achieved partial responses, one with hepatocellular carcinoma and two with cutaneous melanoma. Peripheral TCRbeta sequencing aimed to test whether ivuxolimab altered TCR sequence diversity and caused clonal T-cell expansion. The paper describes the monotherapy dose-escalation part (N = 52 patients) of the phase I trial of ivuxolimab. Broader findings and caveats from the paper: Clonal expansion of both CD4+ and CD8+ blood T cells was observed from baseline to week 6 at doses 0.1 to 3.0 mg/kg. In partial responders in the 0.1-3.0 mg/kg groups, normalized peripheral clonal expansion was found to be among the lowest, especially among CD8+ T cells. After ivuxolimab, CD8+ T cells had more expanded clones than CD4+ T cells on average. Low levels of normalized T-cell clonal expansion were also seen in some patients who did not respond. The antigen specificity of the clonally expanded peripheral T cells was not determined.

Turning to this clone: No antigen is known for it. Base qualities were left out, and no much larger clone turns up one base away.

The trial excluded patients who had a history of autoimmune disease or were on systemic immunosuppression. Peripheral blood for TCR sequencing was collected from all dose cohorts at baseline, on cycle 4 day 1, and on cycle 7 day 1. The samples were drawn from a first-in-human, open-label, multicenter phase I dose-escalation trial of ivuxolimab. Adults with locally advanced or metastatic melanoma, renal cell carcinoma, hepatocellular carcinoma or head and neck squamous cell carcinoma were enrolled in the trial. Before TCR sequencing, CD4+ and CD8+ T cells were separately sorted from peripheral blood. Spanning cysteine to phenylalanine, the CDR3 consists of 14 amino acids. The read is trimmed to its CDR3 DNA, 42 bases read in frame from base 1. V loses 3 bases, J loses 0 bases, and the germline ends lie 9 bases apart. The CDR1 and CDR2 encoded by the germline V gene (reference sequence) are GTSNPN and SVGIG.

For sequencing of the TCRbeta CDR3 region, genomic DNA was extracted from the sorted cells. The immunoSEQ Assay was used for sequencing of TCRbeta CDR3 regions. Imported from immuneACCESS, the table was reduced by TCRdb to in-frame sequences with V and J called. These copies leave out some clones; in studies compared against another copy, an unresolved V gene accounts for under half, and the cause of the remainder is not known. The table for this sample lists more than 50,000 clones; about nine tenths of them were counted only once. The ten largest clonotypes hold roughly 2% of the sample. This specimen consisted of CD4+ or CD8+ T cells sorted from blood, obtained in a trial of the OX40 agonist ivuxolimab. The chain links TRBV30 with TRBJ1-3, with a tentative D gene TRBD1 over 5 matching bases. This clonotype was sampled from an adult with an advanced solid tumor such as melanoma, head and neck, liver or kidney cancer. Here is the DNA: TGTGCCTGGAGCCCAGGGCTCTCTGGAAACACCATATATTTT. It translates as CAWSPGLSGNTIYF.